One sample yielded the 8 T cell receptor beta chains listed below, sequenced in a study of T cells expressing NK-cell markers. TCRdb reprocessed the 5' RACE reads and keeps a single row for each CDR3 protein, giving no DNA. The listing contains fewer than 550,000 distinct CDR3 sequences. Sequenced: blood T cells: a sorted CD56 or NKG2C T cell subset, CD4+ or CD8+ T cells, or bulk PBMC T cells (not recorded which). Source of these receptors: a woman between 50 and 59 years old in good health.

The rearrangement links TRBV7-9 to TRBJ1-6; the TCRdb call, TRBD1, lacks DNA for checking. The germline V gene has CDR1 SEHNR and CDR2 FQNEAQ (reference sequence). The CDR3 extends over 15 amino acids. The CDR3 reads CASRSRERLDSPLHF.

J is TRBJ2-1 and V is TRBV2; TCRdb's D gene call, TRBD2, goes unchecked for lack of DNA. CDR1 SNHLY and CDR2 FYNNEI come from the germline V gene. The CDR3 has 14 residues. CDR3: CASSPTALGNEQFF.

V and J are TRBV3-1 and TRBJ2-3; TCRdb outputs TRBD1, but without DNA this stays unchecked. Germline assignment: CDR1 LGHDT and CDR2 YNNKEL (reference sequence). There are 14 residues in the CDR3. The CDR3 loop reads CASSHGDRADTQYF.

The chain employs TRBV20-1 and TRBJ2-5; TCRdb's D gene call, TRBD2, goes unchecked for lack of DNA. The CDR3 sequence is 17 residues long. The germline gives CDR1 DFQATT, CDR2 SNEGSKA (reference sequence). The CDR3 here is CSGRAISNRPLQETQYF.

This rearrangement joins TRBV11-1 to TRBJ2-3; the D gene TCRdb calls, TRBD2, cannot be checked with no DNA. CDR3 length equals 18 residues. Germline lookup yields CDR1 SGHAT and CDR2 FQDESV (reference sequence). The CDR3 sequence is CASSSGLAGGHSTDTQYF.

The J gene is TRBJ2-7, the V gene TRBV15; as DNA is missing, the TRBD2 call by TCRdb cannot be tested. The germline CDR1 and CDR2 sequences are LNHNV and YYDKDF (reference sequence). This CDR3 is built from 14 residues. CDR3 in amino acids: CATSRGATSYEQYF.

The chain carries TRBV4-2 and TRBJ2-5. The CDR3 consists of 13 residues. CDR1 and CDR2 (germline): LGHNA, YNFKEQ. This CDR3 reads CASSPFLQETQYF.

The genes are TRBV24-1 and TRBJ2-6; TCRdb designates TRBD2, a call that cannot be tested without DNA. Germline CDR1 and CDR2: KGHDR and SFDVKD. This CDR3 is built from 16 residues. The CDR3 loop reads CATSDLEGGGANVLTF.